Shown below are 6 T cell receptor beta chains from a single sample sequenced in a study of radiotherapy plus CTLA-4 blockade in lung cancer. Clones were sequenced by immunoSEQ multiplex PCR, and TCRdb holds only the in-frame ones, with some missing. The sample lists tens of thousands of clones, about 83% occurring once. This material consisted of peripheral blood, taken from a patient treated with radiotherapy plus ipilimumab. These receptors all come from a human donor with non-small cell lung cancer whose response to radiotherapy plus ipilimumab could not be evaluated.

DNA of the CDR3: TGTGCCAGCAGCTTAGTACGGACAGGGGGAGGGGAAAAACTGTTTTTT. Translation: CASSLVRTGGGEKLFF. The rearrangement links TRBV7-2 to TRBJ1-4; 10 bases are shared with TRBD1. The length of the CDR3 is 16 residues. Looked up from germline, CDR1 is SGHTA and CDR2 is FQGNSA. Germline trimming cut 1 base from V and 8 bases from J; bases unmatched to any gene: 7. The complete variable domain, with remaining parts taken from reference TRBV7-2 and TRBJ1-4, reads GAGVSQSPSNKVTEKGKDVELRCDPISGHTALYWYRQSLGQGLEFLIYFQGNSAPDKSGLPSDRFSAERTGGSVSTLTIQRTQQEDSAVYLCASSLVRTGGGEKLFFGSGTQLSVL.

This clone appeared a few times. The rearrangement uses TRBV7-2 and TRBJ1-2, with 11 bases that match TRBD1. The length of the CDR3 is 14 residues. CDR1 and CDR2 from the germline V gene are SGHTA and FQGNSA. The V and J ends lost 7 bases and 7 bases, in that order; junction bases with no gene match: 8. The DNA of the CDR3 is TGTGCCAGCACCGCGGACAGGGGGCTTATTGGCTACACCTTC. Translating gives CASTADRGLIGYTF.

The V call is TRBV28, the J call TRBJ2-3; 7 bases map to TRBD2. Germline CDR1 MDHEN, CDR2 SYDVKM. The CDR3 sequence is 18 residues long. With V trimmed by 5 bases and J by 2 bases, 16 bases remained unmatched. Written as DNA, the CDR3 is TGTGCCAGCAGTCCCCACTATGTAATGGGAGGGGACACAGATACGCAGTATTTT. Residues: CASSPHYVMGGDTDTQYF.

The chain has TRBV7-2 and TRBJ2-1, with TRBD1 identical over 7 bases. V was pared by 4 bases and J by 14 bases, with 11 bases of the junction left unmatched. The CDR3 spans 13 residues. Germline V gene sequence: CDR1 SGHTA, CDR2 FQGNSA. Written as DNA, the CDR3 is TGTGCCAGCAGCTCTCACTCACAGGGGTTGGAGTTCTTC. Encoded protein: CASSSHSQGLEFF.

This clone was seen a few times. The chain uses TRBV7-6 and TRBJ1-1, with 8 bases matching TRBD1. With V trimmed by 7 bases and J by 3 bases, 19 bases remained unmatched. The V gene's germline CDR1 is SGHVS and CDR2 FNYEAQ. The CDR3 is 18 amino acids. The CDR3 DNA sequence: TGTGCCAGCACCTCAATCCCCTTACAGGGGGGGGTTGACACTGAAGCTTTCTTT. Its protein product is CASTSIPLQGGVDTEAFF.

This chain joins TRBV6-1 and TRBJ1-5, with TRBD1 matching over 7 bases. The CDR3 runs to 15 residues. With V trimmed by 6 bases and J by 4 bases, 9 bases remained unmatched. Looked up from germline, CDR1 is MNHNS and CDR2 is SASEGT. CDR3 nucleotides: TGTGCCAGCAGGAGAACAGGGGTAATAAATCAGCCCCAGCATTTT. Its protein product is CASRRTGVINQPQHF.